This TCR beta chain emerged from a study of T cells in Graves' hyperthyroidism and ophthalmopathy. Germline values: CDR1 GTSNPN, CDR2 SVGIG (reference sequence). V was shortened by 1 base and J by 6 bases, with 21 bases between the two germline ends. This CDR3 spans 17 amino acids. Each patient was aged 18 to 65 and had newly diagnosed hyperthyroidism of under 2 months' duration. Uncontrolled infections, other autoimmune diseases, pregnancy or lactation led to exclusion of patients. Thyroid ultrasound and orbital computed tomography, with clinical symptoms and serum thyroxine and TRAb, informed diagnoses. Amplification of TCR beta CDR3 regions was performed using RNA transcripts as template. The primer set for the first-round RT-PCR of the TCR CDR3 was HTBI. Via MiXCR, TCRdb re-called the multiplex PCR reads, giving one row per CDR3 protein. The sample includes about 270,000 distinct CDR3 sequences, 13% to 15% seen only once; the top ten take more than 30%.

At least ten counts were recorded for this clonotype. The sample consisted of blood. The V gene is TRBV30, the J gene TRBJ2-2, with a weak D call TRBD2 (7 bases). The origin of this receptor is a woman between 50 and 59 years old with Graves' hyperthyroidism that later progressed to Graves' ophthalmopathy. CDR3 coding DNA: TGTGCCTGGAGTGGGGCTTCTAGCGGAGGGGGGCCCGGGGAGCTGTTTTTT. Residues: CAWSGASSGGGPGELFF.